These 28 T cell receptor beta chains share one sample of origin, sequenced in a study of Ad26.COV2.S vaccination and SARS-CoV-2 variants (dated by TCRdb to 2020 to 2023). The library was generated by the immunoSEQ multiplex PCR assay. The table was pulled from immuneACCESS by TCRdb, which kept in-frame rearrangements only. Such tables lose some clones; where checked, under half of the loss comes from unresolved V genes, and the rest has no known cause. The sample includes some 410,000 clones, with 92% observed a single time. Roughly 1.7% of the sample goes to the ten largest clones. The treatment or condition label here, explained by the study, means: roughly 19 received Ad26.COV2.S at low or high dose, single or two shots; about 5 received placebo; per-sample allocation not given. For vaccine and placebo recipients, the sequenced repertoires came from samples collected on day 63 after the first injection.

This sample comprised peripheral blood, obtained in a trial of Ad26.COV2.S vaccine versus placebo. These receptors were obtained from a person between 18 and 65 years old who received the Ad26.COV2.S COVID-19 vaccine or a placebo.

The V call is TRBV5-4, the J call TRBJ2-7; D is undetermined. Trimming shortened V by 2 bases and J by 3 bases, and 12 bases separated the two germline ends. The CDR3 sequence is 14 residues long. In germline, CDR1 is SGHNT, CDR2 YYREEE (reference sequence). CDR3 DNA sequence: TGTGCCAGCAGCTTCGGGCACACAATCTACGAGCAGTACTTC. Encoded protein: CASSFGHTIYEQYF.

This chain links TRBV5-1 with TRBJ2-4, with TRBD1 identical over 11 bases. Germline loops: CDR1 SGHRS, CDR2 YFSETQ. V trimming: 0 bases; J trimming: 9 bases; junction bases outside the gene matches: 5. The CDR3 totals 15 residues. For the CDR3, the DNA is TGCGCCAGCAGCTTGGCTGGGGGACAGGGGGGCATTCAGTACTTC. It yields the protein CASSLAGGQGGIQYF.

The chain employs TRBV7-9 and TRBJ1-1, with 10 bases fitting TRBD1. Germline assignment: CDR1 SEHNR and CDR2 FQNEAQ (reference sequence). The V segment lost 5 bases and the J segment 11 bases; nucleotides outside the gene matches: 11. This CDR3 spans 14 amino acids. CDR3 region: CASSPGQGYGRAFF. The CDR3 DNA is TGTGCCAGCAGCCCGGGACAGGGGTACGGTCGGGCTTTCTTT. Supplemented by reference TRBV7-9 and TRBJ1-1, the full variable domain reads DTGVSQNPRHKITKRGQNVTFRCDPISEHNRLYWYRQTLGQGPEFLTYFQNEAQLEKSRLLSDRFSAERPKGSFSTLEIQRTEQGDSAMYLCASSPGQGYGRAFFGQGTRLTVV.

The chain has TRBV7-9 and TRBJ1-1; D is ambiguous. Trimming stripped 5 bases from V and 1 base from J, with 14 bases between. The CDR3 has 15 residues. Germline V gene data show CDR1 as SEHNR and CDR2 as FQNEAQ (reference sequence). The CDR3 DNA sequence: TGTGCCAGCAGCGTAGGGCAGGCGGGGAACACTGAAGCTTTCTTT. This encodes CASSVGQAGNTEAFF.

The chain couples TRBV6-5 to TRBJ2-4; 9 bases line up with TRBD2. The CDR3 consists of 15 residues. CDR1 and CDR2 (germline): MNHEY, SVGAGI. Losses at the gene ends were 4 bases for V and 1 base for J; bases not matched to a gene: 2. The CDR3 coding sequence is TGTGCCAGCAGTTCCGCGGGGGGGGCCAAAAACATTCAGTACTTC. It codes for CASSSAGGAKNIQYF.

The gene calls are TRBV3-1 (or the pseudogene TRBV3-2) and TRBJ2-7; 11 positions agree with TRBD2. The ends lost 0 bases at V and 3 bases at J; junction bases unmatched: 7. The CDR3 contains 17 residues. Germline V lookup: CDR1 LGHDT, CDR2 YNNKEL (reference sequence). The DNA for the CDR3 is TGTGCCAGCAGCCAAGATCGAACTAGCGGGGGTTTCTACGAGCAGTACTTC. Residues: CASSQDRTSGGFYEQYF.

CDR3 DNA sequence: TGCGCCAGCAGCCAAGGTCGGGGGCGCCCCTCCTACGAGCAGTACTTC. Protein sequence: CASSQGRGRPSYEQYF. This sequence joins TRBV4-3 and TRBJ2-7, with D perhaps TRBD1 or TRBD2 (6 bases each). The length of the CDR3 is 16 residues. V was clipped by 1 base and J by 0 bases, with 13 bases between them. Germline CDR1 and CDR2: LGHNA and YSLEER.

The chain carries TRBV30 and TRBJ2-7; 7 bases align to TRBD1. Per germline, CDR1 GTSNPN and CDR2 SVGIG (reference sequence). This CDR3 is 11 amino acids long. V shed 4 bases and J 8 bases; nucleotides not matched to a gene: 5. CDR3 nucleotide sequence: TGTGCCTGGAAGACAGGGTTCAAGCAGTACTTC. Translating gives CAWKTGFKQYF.

The CDR3 is CASSLARGEGYF. DNA of the CDR3: TGTGCCAGCAGCTTAGCGCGAGGAGAAGGGTACTTC. The chain joins TRBV7-9 to TRBJ2-7; D call uncertain. The CDR3 length is 12 residues. CDR1 and CDR2 from the germline V gene are SEHNR and FQNEAQ (reference sequence). Trimming took 0 bases from V and 12 from J, leaving 12 bases between them. The full variable domain, in which reference TRBV7-9 and TRBJ2-7 provide the parts outside the CDR3, is DTGVSQNPRHKITKRGQNVTFRCDPISEHNRLYWYRQTLGQGPEFLTYFQNEAQLEKSRLLSDRFSAERPKGSFSTLEIQRTEQGDSAMYLCASSLARGEGYFGPGTRLTVT.

The chain couples TRBV2 to TRBJ2-1, with TRBD2 identical over 7 bases. Looked up from germline, CDR1 is SNHLY and CDR2 is FYNNEI. Trimming took 6 bases from V and 0 from J; bases not matched to a gene: 8. The CDR3 loop spans 16 amino acids. The CDR3 loop reads CASSLTSASSYNEQFF. The CDR3 DNA reads TGTGCCAGCAGCCTCACTAGCGCCAGCTCCTACAATGAGCAGTTCTTC.

The genes are TRBV5-1 and TRBJ2-5; D tentatively fits TRBD1 or TRBD2 (7 bases each). The CDR3 spans 14 residues. With 4 bases removed from V and 4 bases from J, the gap between germline ends came to 14 bases. Germline lookup yields CDR1 SGHRS and CDR2 YFSETQ. The DNA for the CDR3 is TGCGCCAGCAGCGGAGTCAGGGGGGGAGAGACCCAGTACTTC. It codes for CASSGVRGGETQYF.

The rearrangement links TRBV27 to TRBJ2-2; no firm D call. This CDR3 region has 15 residues. CDR1 is MNHEY, CDR2 SMNVEV, per germline (reference sequence). Between the trimmed V and J ends, which lost 5 bases and 6 bases, there was a span of 16 bases. The CDR3 nucleotides are TGTGCCAGCAGTCGAAAAATCCACCTCCCCGGGGAGCTGTTTTTT. Translation: CASSRKIHLPGELFF.

The chain combines TRBV12-3 or TRBV12-4 with TRBJ2-7; D unclear. The CDR3 is 12 residues long. V dropped 5 bases and J dropped 2 bases, with 7 bases sitting between them. The CDR3 nucleotides read TGTGCCAGCAGTCATGGCCCCTACGAGCAGTACTTC. It translates to CASSHGPYEQYF.

The rearrangement links TRBV19 to TRBJ2-3; 12 bases are a match to TRBD2. V lost 8 bases to trimming and J lost 0 bases; unmatched junction nucleotides: 3. Germline CDR1 and CDR2: LNHDA and SQIVND (reference sequence). The CDR3 has 15 amino acids. The CDR3 sequence: CASRLAGDSTDTQYF. The DNA for the CDR3 is TGTGCCAGTCGACTAGCGGGGGATAGCACAGATACGCAGTATTTT. The full variable domain, its missing parts supplied by reference TRBV19 and TRBJ2-3, is DGGITQSPKYLFRKEGQNVTLSCEQNLNHDAMYWYRQDPGQGLRLIYYSQIVNDFQKGDIAEGYSVSREKKESFPLTVTSAQKNPTAFYLCASRLAGDSTDTQYFGPGTRLTVL.

On this clone itself: Other nucleotide sequences from this sample produce the same CDR3. CDR3 nucleotides: TGCGCCAGCAGCTTGGAACCAAACACTGAAGCTTTCTTT. Its translation: CASSLEPNTEAFF. The chain uses TRBV5-1 and TRBJ1-1; no firm D call. This CDR3 has 13 residues. Trimming removed 0 bases at V and 2 bases at J, with 5 bases between. The germline gives CDR1 SGHRS, CDR2 YFSETQ.

The genes are TRBV24-1 and TRBJ2-3; D gene ambiguous. The germline V gene has CDR1 KGHDR and CDR2 SFDVKD. This CDR3 comprises 17 residues. Trimming pared 4 bases from V and 6 bases from J, leaving 22 bases between. The DNA of the CDR3 is TGTGCCACCAGTGAGAATACAGACGGCCTGGGATCTGATACGCAGTATTTT. This codes for CATSENTDGLGSDTQYF.

V gene TRBV27 combines with J gene TRBJ1-1, with unresolved D. The CDR3 sequence is 15 residues long. Trimming took 4 bases from V and 4 from J, leaving 16 bases between them. Germline V CDR1 and CDR2: MNHEY, SMNVEV (reference sequence). In DNA, the CDR3 is TGTGCCAGCAGTTCCACTCCCTTGCGTGGCACTGAAGCTTTCTTT. It encodes CASSSTPLRGTEAFF.

The chain combines TRBV5-1 with TRBJ2-7; D not certain. This CDR3 comprises 14 residues. Trimming took 0 bases from V and 7 from J, leaving 14 bases between them. Per germline, CDR1 SGHRS and CDR2 YFSETQ. The CDR3 region is CASSLGLGRDEQYF. The CDR3 bases are TGCGCCAGCAGCTTGGGGCTAGGTCGTGATGAGCAGTACTTC. Drawing the rest from reference TRBV5-1 and TRBJ2-7, the complete variable domain is KAGVTQTPRYLIKTRGQQVTLSCSPISGHRSVSWYQQTPGQGLQFLFEYFSETQRNKGNFPGRFSGRQFSNSRSEMNVSTLELGDSALYLCASSLGLGRDEQYFGPGTRLTVT.

The genes are TRBV6-2 or TRBV6-3 and TRBJ1-1; a possible D gene is TRBD1 (6 bases). V lost 2 bases and J 0 bases, leaving 19 bases between the germline ends. From germline, CDR1 is MNHEY and CDR2 SVGEGT. The CDR3 runs 18 residues. CDR3 sequence reads: CASSYHIGGQRLNTEAFF. The CDR3 coding sequence is TGTGCCAGCAGTTACCATATAGGAGGACAGAGATTGAACACTGAAGCTTTCTTT.

V is TRBV20-1 and J is TRBJ2-3, with D perhaps assigned TRBD1 or TRBD2 (6 bases each). Germline V gives CDR1 DFQATT, CDR2 SNEGSKA (reference sequence). The CDR3 is 9 residues long. CDR3 protein: CRGGYTQYF. DNA of the CDR3: TGCAGAGGGGGGTATACGCAGTATTTT.

The chain links TRBV9 to TRBJ2-7; D perhaps matches TRBD1 (6 bases). Germline values: CDR1 SGDLS, CDR2 YYNGEE. The ends were cut back, 0 bases at V and 5 bases at J, with 6 bases in the middle. This CDR3 region has 12 residues. In DNA, the CDR3 is TGTGCCAGCAGCGTAGGGACAGACGAGCAGTACTTC. It specifies CASSVGTDEQYF.

This sequence joins TRBV3-1 (or the pseudogene TRBV3-2) and TRBJ2-7; no definite D call. V lost 3 bases to trimming and J lost 3 bases, with 6 bases between them. Germline V gene lookup returns CDR1 LGHDT and CDR2 YNNKEL (reference sequence). The CDR3 is 12 amino acids. DNA for the CDR3: TGTGCCAGCAGCCAGGGTTACTACGAGCAGTACTTC. As protein: CASSQGYYEQYF.

This chain uses TRBV6-1 with TRBJ1-6; TRBD1 matches at 8 bases. The CDR3 runs to 16 residues. The V segment lost 1 base and the J segment 9 bases; nucleotides outside the gene matches: 8. Germline CDR1 and CDR2: MNHNS and SASEGT. Here the CDR3 DNA reads TGTGCCAGCAGTGAAGGGGCGCGACAGGGGAGTTCACCCCTCCACTTT. Its protein is CASSEGARQGSSPLHF.

The V and J genes are TRBV4-3 and TRBJ2-3; a possible D gene is TRBD1 (6 bases). Trimming took 0 bases from V and 0 from J, leaving 13 bases between them. The CDR3 loop spans 17 amino acids. Per germline, CDR1 LGHNA and CDR2 YSLEER. This CDR3 is CASSQDRAGASTDTQYF. The CDR3 DNA follows: TGCGCCAGCAGCCAAGATCGGGCAGGGGCGAGCACAGATACGCAGTATTTT.

CDR3 coding DNA: TGTGCCAGCAGCCGCCGGGACCGGTACGAGCAGTACTTC. It encodes CASSRRDRYEQYF. The chain uses TRBV7-2 and TRBJ2-7; either TRBD1 or TRBD2 may fit D (5 bases each). The V end was cut by 5 bases, the J end by 4 bases, with 12 bases between. This CDR3 is 13 amino acids long. From germline, CDR1 is SGHTA and CDR2 FQGNSA.

The chain uses TRBV5-1 and TRBJ1-2; D is ambiguous. Trimming left V 4 bases short and J 0 bases short, with 19 bases between. The CDR3 length is 17 residues. In germline, CDR1 is SGHRS, CDR2 YFSETQ. The CDR3 protein is CASSPDLGRTANYGYTF. The CDR3 DNA is TGCGCCAGCAGCCCCGACCTCGGACGGACTGCTAACTATGGCTACACCTTC.

The V gene is TRBV19, the J gene TRBJ1-1; D remains unclear. Trimming removed 1 base from V and 2 bases from J, with 11 bases in between. CDR1 and CDR2 (germline): LNHDA, SQIVND (reference sequence). The CDR3 runs 15 residues. The CDR3 protein is CASSIGSGRNTEAFF. DNA for the CDR3: TGTGCCAGTAGTATAGGATCGGGCAGAAACACTGAAGCTTTCTTT.

This chain joins TRBV7-8 and TRBJ2-7; a possible D gene is TRBD2 (7 bases). Between the trimmed V and J ends, which lost 2 bases and 6 bases, there was a span of 11 bases. Per germline, CDR1 SGHVS and CDR2 FQNEAQ. The CDR3 loop spans 13 amino acids. In DNA, the CDR3 is TGTGCCAGCAGCTTATGGGGGGGCCGCGAGCAGTACTTC. The encoded protein is CASSLWGGREQYF.